This T cell receptor (beta chain) was captured in a study of T cells after posttransplantation cyclophosphamide. With regard to this clone: Its cognate antigen is unknown.

V was clipped by 3 bases and J by 6 bases, with 8 bases between them. Looked up from germline, CDR1 is DFQATT and CDR2 is SNEGSKA (reference sequence). This CDR3 is built from 11 residues. General study results and limits: Donor CD8+ memory clones often dominated recipient blood repertoires at later times.

TCRdb's copy holds only in-frame clones and misses some; the assay was immunoSEQ multiplex PCR. The repertoire includes about 52,000 clones, around 94% of them detected once, and 2.5% to 3.5% sits in the top ten. Sequencing used PBMCs. This clonotype originated in a woman aged 30 to 39 in good health and a related stem cell transplant donor. The rearrangement links TRBV20-1 to TRBJ1-2; D not resolved. The CDR3 coding sequence is TGCAGTGCTAGTCTTTTAAATGGCTACACCTTC. Its translation is CSASLLNGYTF.